The 12 T cell receptor beta chains below were found in one sample sequenced in a study of cytomegalovirus exposure and HLA in healthy donors. Researchers ran the PCR with 60 Vbeta and 13 Jbeta primers. Some clones are missing from TCRdb's copy, which holds only in-frame ones; the method was immunoSEQ multiplex PCR. Found here are around 130,000 clones, around 81% of them singletons; the top ten hold around 2.2%. The sequenced sample consisted of PBMCs. These receptors originate from a woman aged 40 to 55 in good health and CMV-seronegative.

The chain couples TRBV14 to TRBJ1-1; D gene ambiguous. Deletions cut 0 bases from V and 4 bases from J, with 9 bases between. The CDR3 covers 14 residues. Germline CDR1 and CDR2: SGHDN and FVKESK. The CDR3, as DNA: TGTGCCAGCAGCCAAGATCTCATCAGCACTGAAGCTTTCTTT. Its translation is CASSQDLISTEAFF.

A remark on this clone: Compared with germline, one end of the junction differs, possibly owing to a read error. This same CDR3 is encoded by further DNA sequences in the sample. The chain carries TRBV29-1 and TRBJ1-2; the D gene is possibly TRBD1 (6 bases). The CDR3 runs 12 residues. Germline lookup yields CDR1 SQVTM and CDR2 ANQGSEA. The CDR3 sequence is CSVVGGRRDYTF. CDR3 bases: TGTAGCGTTGTGGGGGGGCGCAGGGACTACACCTTC.

J is TRBJ1-5 and V is TRBV19; D possibly corresponds to TRBD1 (5 bases). V lost 6 bases and J lost 2, with 17 bases in between. The CDR3 extends over 16 amino acids. Germline assignment: CDR1 LNHDA and CDR2 SQIVND (reference sequence). This CDR3 reads CASRDNQQYGNQPQHF. CDR3 DNA sequence: TGTGCCAGTAGGGACAATCAGCAGTACGGCAATCAGCCCCAGCATTTT.

CDR3 coding DNA: TGTGCCAGCAGTTTACTGAGTGAGCAGTTCTTC. Residues: CASSLLSEQFF. The genes are TRBV28 and TRBJ2-1; D remains unclear. The germline gives CDR1 MDHEN, CDR2 SYDVKM. The CDR3 consists of 11 residues. Trimming stripped 2 bases from V and 9 bases from J, with 5 bases between.

This chain uses TRBV7-6 with TRBJ2-2; a weak D match, TRBD1 (6 bases). CDR3 length equals 14 residues. Germline CDR1 reads SGHVS; CDR2 reads FNYEAQ. Trimming took 7 bases from V and 5 from J, leaving 14 bases between them. The CDR3 is CASKGGVGTGELFF. CDR3 sequence (DNA): TGTGCCAGCAAAGGGGGTGTGGGTACCGGGGAGCTGTTTTTT.

J is TRBJ1-2 and V is TRBV6-6; the D is unclear. CDR3 length: 13 amino acids. Germline V gene data show CDR1 as MNHNY and CDR2 as SVGAGI (reference sequence). V was trimmed by 5 bases and J by 1 base, leaving 8 bases between them. The CDR3 nucleotides are TGTGCCAGCAGTCACGGGGTTAACTATGGCTACACCTTC. Translated, it gives CASSHGVNYGYTF.

The chain joins TRBV15 to TRBJ2-7, with TRBD2 matching over 9 bases. The germline CDR1 and CDR2 sequences are LNHNV and YYDKDF (reference sequence). The CDR3 consists of 14 residues. J was trimmed by 8 bases and V by 5 bases; bases with no gene match: 10. The CDR3 coding sequence is TGTGCCACCAGCTCCCAGGGACTAGCTTGTAAGCAGTACTTC. This encodes CATSSQGLACKQYF.

This clone was seen a few times. The chain has TRBV11-2 and TRBJ1-1; TRBD1 is a possible D gene (6 bases). V was pared by 3 bases and J by 6 bases, with 11 bases between. Germline V lookup: CDR1 SGHAT, CDR2 FQNNGV. The CDR3 has 13 residues. As DNA, the CDR3 is TGTGCCAGCAGCTTGAACAGGGTCTCTGAAGCTTTCTTT. It encodes CASSLNRVSEAFF.

This chain links TRBV7-2 with TRBJ2-7, with 13 positions matching TRBD2. The germline CDR1 and CDR2 sequences are SGHTA and FQGNSA. The V gene end was trimmed by 4 bases and the J gene end by 2 bases; junction bases not matched to a gene: 2. The CDR3 sequence is 15 residues long. The CDR3 loop is CASSSGTSGTYEQYF. DNA of the CDR3: TGTGCCAGCAGCTCCGGGACTAGCGGGACCTACGAGCAGTACTTC. The full variable domain, completed using reference TRBV7-2 and TRBJ2-7, is GAGVSQSPSNKVTEKGKDVELRCDPISGHTALYWYRQSLGQGLEFLIYFQGNSAPDKSGLPSDRFSAERTGGSVSTLTIQRTQQEDSAVYLCASSSGTSGTYEQYFGPGTRLTVT.

In this sample, this clone turned up a few times. The rearrangement uses TRBV6-4 and TRBJ1-1; 7 bases align to TRBD1. The germline gives CDR1 MRHNA, CDR2 SNTAGT. V gave up 5 bases and J gave up 0 bases; unmatched junction bases: 3. This CDR3 is 14 amino acids long. For the CDR3, the DNA is TGTGCCAGCAGTCCGGGACAGATGAACACTGAAGCTTTCTTT. It encodes CASSPGQMNTEAFF.

The CDR3 here is CASRDQPGRGATGANVLTF. The CDR3 region has the DNA TGTGCCAGCAGGGACCAACCGGGTCGGGGGGCCACTGGGGCCAACGTCCTGACTTTC. This chain joins TRBV7-2 and TRBJ2-6, with D maybe TRBD2 (7 bases). The CDR3 length is 19 residues. Trimming took 6 bases from V and 2 from J, leaving 23 bases between them. Germline CDR1 and CDR2: SGHTA and FQGNSA.

This chain connects TRBV2 to TRBJ2-1; the match to TRBD2 covers 9 bases. Trimming removed 7 bases from V and 5 bases from J; junction bases left unmatched: 18. CDR1 and CDR2 from the germline V gene are SNHLY and FYNNEI. This CDR3 spans 18 amino acids. CDR3 amino acids: CASTSGGGQRGAHNEQFF. The CDR3, as DNA: TGTGCCAGCACAAGTGGAGGCGGACAGCGGGGGGCCCACAATGAGCAGTTCTTC.